One sample yielded the 13 T cell receptor beta chains listed below, sequenced in a study of technical replicates of blood from several donors. Measured with immunoSEQ multiplex PCR; TCRdb has only the in-frame clones, and not every one. The sample contains under 70,000 clones, roughly 93% of which appear only once. Sequencing was carried out using T cells isolated from PBMCs. These receptors all stem from a human donor in good health.

This chain uses TRBV10-1 with TRBJ2-3, with D tentatively TRBD1 (6 bases). V lost 5 bases and J 1 base, leaving 10 bases between the germline ends. Germline V CDR1 and CDR2: WNHNN, SYGVQD (reference sequence). The CDR3 sequence is 14 residues long. Written as DNA, the CDR3 is TGCGCCAGCAGTAACAGGGATCGCACAGATACGCAGTATTTT. Amino acids: CASSNRDRTDTQYF.

The chain recombines TRBV18 with TRBJ2-7, with a possible D match to TRBD1 (5 bases). CDR3 length: 12 residues. CDR1 is KGHSH, CDR2 LQKENI, per germline. With 7 bases removed from V and 5 bases from J, the gap between germline ends came to 12 bases. CDR3 coding DNA: TGTGCCAGCTTACAGGTCCCCCACGAGCAGTACTTC. Translated, it gives CASLQVPHEQYF.

V gene TRBV4-3 combines with J gene TRBJ1-1, with 7 bases matching TRBD1. The V segment lost 1 base and the J segment 6 bases; nucleotides outside the gene matches: 2. Germline V gene lookup returns CDR1 LGHNA and CDR2 YSLEER. The CDR3 length is 13 residues. CDR3 bases: TGCGCCAGCAGCCAAGCAGGGGGGCCTGAAGCTTTCTTT. Encoded protein: CASSQAGGPEAFF.

CDR3 sequence reads: CASAVGASSGNTIYF. The CDR3 nucleotides read TGTGCTAGCGCGGTAGGCGCGAGCTCTGGAAACACCATATATTTT. The gene calls are TRBV12-5 and TRBJ1-3; the D is unclear. Deletions cut 9 bases from V and 0 bases from J, with 15 bases between. Germline V CDR1 and CDR2: LGHNT, FRNRAP. This CDR3 has 15 residues. The full variable domain, rest sourced from reference TRBV12-5 and TRBJ1-3, is DARVTQTPRHKVTEMGQEVTMRCQPILGHNTVFWYRQTMMQGLELLAYFRNRAPLDDSGMPKDRFSAEMPDATLATLKIQPSEPRDSAVYFCASAVGASSGNTIYFGEGSWLTVV.

The genes are TRBV7-8 and TRBJ2-7; 13 nucleotides match TRBD2. J was trimmed by 3 bases and V by 6 bases; bases with no gene match: 5. This CDR3 is built from 15 residues. Germline V gene sequence: CDR1 SGHVS, CDR2 FQNEAQ. The CDR3 DNA is TGTGCCAGCAGGGAACTAGCGGGAGGGAACTACGAGCAGTACTTC. Encoded protein: CASRELAGGNYEQYF. Full variable domain (remainder filled in from reference TRBV7-8 and TRBJ2-7): GAGVSQSPRYKVAKRGQDVALRCDPISGHVSLFWYQQALGQGPEFLTYFQNEAQLDKSGLPSDRFFAERPEGSVSTLKIQRTQQEDSAVYLCASRELAGGNYEQYFGPGTRLTVT.

This clone was found a few times. This sequence joins TRBV6-1 and TRBJ1-2; TRBD1 aligns across 8 bases. J gave up 2 bases and V 3 bases, and 14 bases lay outside the gene matches. Germline CDR1 reads MNHNS; CDR2 reads SASEGT. CDR3 length equals 18 residues. As DNA, the CDR3 is TGTGCCAGCAGTGAGACTCCAGGGGGCGGAGTCCGAAACTATGGCTACACCTTC. Encoded protein: CASSETPGGGVRNYGYTF.

The chain has TRBV5-4 and TRBJ2-7, with a tentative D call TRBD1 (7 bases). Germline lookup yields CDR1 SGHNT and CDR2 YYREEE (reference sequence). The CDR3 spans 11 residues. V was cut by 4 bases and J by 6 bases, with 8 bases left in between. CDR3 coding DNA: TGTGCCAGCAGCCAGGGGGGCGAGCAGTACTTC. This sequence encodes CASSQGGEQYF.

This chain uses TRBV28 with TRBJ2-7; TRBD1 might be the D (5 bases). There are 16 residues in the CDR3. V was cut by 3 bases and J by 4 bases, with 19 bases left in between. From germline, CDR1 is MDHEN and CDR2 SYDVKM. CDR3 region: CASSFSLVTQGYEQYF. CDR3 DNA: TGTGCCAGCAGTTTTTCTTTGGTCACCCAGGGATACGAGCAGTACTTC.

The sample holds one count of this clone. The genes are TRBV28 and TRBJ2-3; the D is unclear. V was shortened by 7 bases and J by 7 bases, with 12 bases between the two germline ends. Germline assignment: CDR1 MDHEN and CDR2 SYDVKM. The CDR3 totals 12 residues. The CDR3 protein is CASTIFPNTQYF. The CDR3 nucleotides are TGTGCCAGCACCATCTTTCCTAATACGCAGTATTTT.

The chain uses TRBV11-3 and TRBJ2-5; possibly TRBD2 for D (5 bases). Germline CDR1 is SGHNT and CDR2 is YENEEA. The CDR3 covers 17 residues. V dropped 3 bases and J dropped 5 bases, with 22 bases sitting between them. DNA of the CDR3: TGTGCCAGCAGCTTTGGAAGTTTGGGGATGCCGGGGGAGACCCAGTACTTC. It encodes CASSFGSLGMPGETQYF.

CDR3 nucleotides: TGTGCCAGCAGCTTAGGGCTAGCGGTTTACGAGCAGTACTTC. It is translated as CASSLGLAVYEQYF. The J gene is TRBJ2-7, the V gene TRBV13; 7 bases are shared with TRBD2. Trimming removed 0 bases from V and 4 bases from J; junction bases left unmatched: 3. The germline V gene has CDR1 PRHDT and CDR2 FYEKMQ (reference sequence). The CDR3 is 14 residues long.

This chain connects TRBV25-1 to TRBJ2-1, with 10 bases identical to TRBD2. Germline V gene sequence: CDR1 MGHDK, CDR2 SYGVNS. CDR3 length: 14 residues. Trimming at V came to 7 bases and at J to 5 bases, leaving 5 bases not matched to a gene. The CDR3 DNA is TGTGCCAGCAAGGGAACTAGCGGGGACAATGAGCAGTTCTTC. Encoded protein: CASKGTSGDNEQFF.

This chain links TRBV28 with TRBJ1-5; D not certain. Trimming removed 6 bases from V and 6 bases from J, with 15 bases in between. CDR1 and CDR2 (germline): MDHEN, SYDVKM. The CDR3 contains 14 residues. This chain's CDR3 is CASRTGPGSQPQHF. CDR3 DNA: TGTGCCAGCAGGACCGGACCTGGGAGTCAGCCCCAGCATTTT.